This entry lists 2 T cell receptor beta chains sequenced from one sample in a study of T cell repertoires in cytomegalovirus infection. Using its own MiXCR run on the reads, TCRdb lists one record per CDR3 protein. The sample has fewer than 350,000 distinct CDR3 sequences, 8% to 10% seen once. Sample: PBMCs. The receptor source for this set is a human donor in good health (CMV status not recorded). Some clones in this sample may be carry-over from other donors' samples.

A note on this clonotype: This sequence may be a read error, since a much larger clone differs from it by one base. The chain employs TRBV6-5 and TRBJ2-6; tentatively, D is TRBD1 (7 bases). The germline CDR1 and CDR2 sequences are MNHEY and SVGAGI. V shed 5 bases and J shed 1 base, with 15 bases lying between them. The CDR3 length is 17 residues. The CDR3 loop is CASSPWRGQSGANVLTF. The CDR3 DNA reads TGTGCCAGCAGTCCCTGGAGGGGGCAATCTGGGGCCAACGTCCTGACTTTC.

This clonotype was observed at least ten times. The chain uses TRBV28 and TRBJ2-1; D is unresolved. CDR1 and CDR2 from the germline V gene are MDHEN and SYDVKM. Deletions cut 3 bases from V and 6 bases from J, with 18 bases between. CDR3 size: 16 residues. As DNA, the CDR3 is TGTGCCAGCAGTTTCCGGGCTAGTTCGAAGGCCAATGAGCAGTTCTTC. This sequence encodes CASSFRASSKANEQFF.